This section outlines one T cell receptor (beta chain) sequence together with its context. Its specificity is not known. Methods used by the authors: After removing out-of-frame reads, 2,204,828 distinct TCRbeta sequences remained. Assay: immunoSEQ multiplex PCR; the TCRdb copy retains only in-frame clones and omits some. Clonal size and the V and J genes are those of that table, whereas D and trimming came from the DNA. This sample has 50,000 to 65,000 clones, with around 77% found just once. This sample is part of a study of memory CD4+ T cells and cytomegalovirus serostatus. At the level of the study: Healthy Belgian adult donors included about nine CMV-positive and some 24 CMV-negative people.

Study-level findings and limits: Of 150 to 200 reported CMV TCRbeta sequences, under 70 were found in memory CD4+ repertoires. CMV serostatus prediction reached median AUC roughly 0.95, or 0.91 with US-trained model.

Germline V gives CDR1 SGHNT, CDR2 YYREEE (reference sequence). This CDR3 spans 14 amino acids. V shed 4 bases and J shed 0 bases, with 8 bases lying between them. Single viable CD3+CD4+CD8-CD45RO+ cells were sorted as the memory CD4+ T cells. This receptor was obtained from an adult in good health and CMV-seronegative. The chain carries TRBV5-4 and TRBJ2-1; D is unclear. Input material: memory CD4+ T cells from blood. The CDR3 coding sequence is TGTGCCAGCAGCCCCTTGAGCTCCTACAATGAGCAGTTCTTC. Its protein is CASSPLSSYNEQFF.